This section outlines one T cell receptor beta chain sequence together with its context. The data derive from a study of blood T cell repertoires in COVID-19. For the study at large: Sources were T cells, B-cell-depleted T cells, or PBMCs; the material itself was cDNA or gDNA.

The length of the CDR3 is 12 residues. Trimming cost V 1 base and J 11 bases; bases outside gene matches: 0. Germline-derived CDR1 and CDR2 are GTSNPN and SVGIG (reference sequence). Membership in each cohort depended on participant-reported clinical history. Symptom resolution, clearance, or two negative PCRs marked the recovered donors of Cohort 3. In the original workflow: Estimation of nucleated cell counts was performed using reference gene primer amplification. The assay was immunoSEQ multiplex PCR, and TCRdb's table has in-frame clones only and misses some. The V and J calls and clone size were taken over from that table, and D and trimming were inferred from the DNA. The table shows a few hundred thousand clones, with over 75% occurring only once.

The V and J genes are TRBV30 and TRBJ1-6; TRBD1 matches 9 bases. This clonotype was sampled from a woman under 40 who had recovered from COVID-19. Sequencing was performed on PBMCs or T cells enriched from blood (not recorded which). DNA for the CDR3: TGTGCCTGGAGTGGGACAGGGGCACCCCTCCACTTT. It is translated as CAWSGTGAPLHF.